The 15 T cell receptor beta chains in this list originate from one sample, sequenced in a study of cytomegalovirus exposure and HLA in healthy donors. Use of 60 Vbeta and 13 Jbeta primers characterized the PCR. Generated by immunoSEQ multiplex PCR, the TCRdb table keeps only in-frame clones and is missing some. This sample yields about 120,000 clones, of which about 10% are seen a single time; less than 4% belongs to the top ten. Input material: PBMCs. These receptor sequences come from a man aged 25 to 40 in good health and CMV-seronegative.

V is TRBV25-1 and J is TRBJ2-7; D not certain. The V end was cut by 3 bases, the J end by 1 base, with 10 bases between. The germline V gene has CDR1 MGHDK and CDR2 SYGVNS. The CDR3 consists of 14 residues. The CDR3 here is CASSDRGRSYEQYF. CDR3 in DNA: TGTGCCAGCAGTGATCGAGGTCGGTCCTACGAGCAGTACTTC.

This clone was seen only a few times. The CDR3 spells CASRRGQGNEQFF. The CDR3 DNA follows: TGTGCCAGTAGGAGGGGACAGGGCAATGAGCAGTTCTTC. The V gene is TRBV27, the J gene TRBJ2-1; 9 positions match TRBD1. The V gene's germline CDR1 is MNHEY and CDR2 SMNVEV (reference sequence). V lost 9 bases and J lost 6; bases outside the gene matches: 6. CDR3 length: 13 amino acids.

The V and J genes are TRBV28 and TRBJ2-2; D possibly corresponds to TRBD1 (6 bases). Germline V gene sequence: CDR1 MDHEN, CDR2 SYDVKM. The CDR3 totals 15 residues. The V and J ends lost 3 bases and 2 bases respectively, with 10 bases between them. The CDR3: CASSFWTANTGELFF. In nucleotides, the CDR3 is TGTGCCAGCAGTTTTTGGACAGCAAACACCGGGGAGCTGTTTTTT. Based on the CDR3 plus reference TRBV28 and TRBJ2-2, the full variable domain is DVKVTQSSRYLVKRTGEKVFLECVQDMDHENMFWYRQDPGLGLRLIYFSYDVKMKEKGDIPEGYSVSREKKERFSLILESASTNQTSMYLCASSFWTANTGELFFGEGSRLTVL.

This clone turned up a few times. V and J are TRBV6-1 and TRBJ1-5; weak D call: TRBD1 (6 bases). Germline lookup yields CDR1 MNHNS and CDR2 SASEGT. V was pared by 6 bases and J by 3 bases, with 12 bases between. The CDR3 runs 14 residues. The CDR3 nucleotides are TGTGCCAGCAGCTCCGGGACATTCAATCAGCCCCAGCATTTT. Its translation is CASSSGTFNQPQHF.

This clone was seen more than once but under ten times. A read error may produce the germline difference seen at one junction end. The J gene is TRBJ1-2, the V gene TRBV7-9, with 9 nucleotides matching TRBD1. The CDR3 consists of 16 residues. Germline loops: CDR1 SEHNR, CDR2 FQNEAQ (reference sequence). CDR3 in amino acids: CASSLGPGDREYGYTF. In DNA, the CDR3 is TGTGCCAGCAGTTTAGGGCCCGGGGACAGGGAGTATGGCTACACCTTC.

This clone has a handful of counts. The rearrangement links TRBV2 to TRBJ2-3; a weak D match, TRBD2 (6 bases). This CDR3 region has 16 residues. With 2 bases removed from V and 2 bases from J, the gap between germline ends came to 14 bases. The germline gives CDR1 SNHLY, CDR2 FYNNEI. For the CDR3, the DNA is TGTGCCAGCAGTGAAAGCGGGCGCTTTGACACAGATACGCAGTATTTT. This translates into CASSESGRFDTDTQYF.

With respect to this clone: The junction differs from germline at one of its ends, possibly a read error. The J gene is TRBJ1-1, the V gene TRBV5-1; D is unclear. This CDR3 comprises 14 residues. Germline V lookup: CDR1 SGHRS, CDR2 YFSETQ. The CDR3: CASSLAPGWTEAFF. In DNA, the CDR3 is TGTGCCAGCAGCTTGGCCCCGGGATGGACTGAAGCTTTCTTT.

There are a few counts of this clone. The chain links TRBV28 to TRBJ2-3; 8 nucleotides line up with TRBD1. This CDR3 region has 14 residues. CDR1 and CDR2 (germline): MDHEN, SYDVKM. After removal of 6 bases from V and 2 bases from J, the junction contained 4 bases not matched to a gene. The CDR3 loop is CASRQGGSTDTQYF. CDR3 in DNA: TGTGCCAGCAGACAGGGGGGATCCACAGATACGCAGTATTTT. Full variable domain (missing parts from reference TRBV28 and TRBJ2-3): DVKVTQSSRYLVKRTGEKVFLECVQDMDHENMFWYRQDPGLGLRLIYFSYDVKMKEKGDIPEGYSVSREKKERFSLILESASTNQTSMYLCASRQGGSTDTQYFGPGTRLTVL.

The table lists this clone with a few counts. The V call is TRBV9, the J call TRBJ2-3; perhaps TRBD1 as D (5 bases). Germline V CDR1 and CDR2: SGDLS, YYNGEE. With 0 bases removed from V and 4 bases from J, the gap between germline ends came to 12 bases. This CDR3 is built from 15 residues. CDR3 in DNA: TGTGCCAGCAGCGTAGCTACAGGACCACCAGATACGCAGTATTTT. Translation gives CASSVATGPPDTQYF. The whole variable domain, filled in from reference TRBV9 and TRBJ2-3, reads DSGVTQTPKHLITATGQRVTLRCSPRSGDLSVYWYQQSLDQGLQFLIQYYNGEERAKGNILERFSAQQFPDLHSELNLSSLELGDSALYFCASSVATGPPDTQYFGPGTRLTVL.

The V call is TRBV27, the J call TRBJ2-7; D ambiguous. Trimming left V 4 bases short and J 1 base short, with 2 bases between. The germline V gene has CDR1 MNHEY and CDR2 SMNVEV (reference sequence). The CDR3 runs to 11 residues. The CDR3 DNA reads TGTGCCAGCAGTTCATCCTACGAGCAGTACTTC. Its protein product is CASSSSYEQYF.

The chain combines TRBV5-8 with TRBJ1-1, with TRBD1 identical over 8 bases. Trimming took 3 bases from V and 9 from J; bases not matched to a gene: 4. Germline lookup yields CDR1 SGHTS and CDR2 YDEGEE. The CDR3 has 12 amino acids. The CDR3 is CASSYRQGKAFF. Written as DNA, the CDR3 is TGTGCCAGCAGCTATCGACAGGGGAAAGCTTTCTTT. The variable domain in full, completed from reference TRBV5-8 and TRBJ1-1, reads EAGVTQSPTHLIKTRGQQATLRCSPISGHTSVYWYQQALGLGLQFLLWYDEGEERNRGNFPPRFSGRQFPNYSSELNVNALELEDSALYLCASSYRQGKAFFGQGTRLTVV.

The chain is built from TRBV28 and TRBJ2-1, with 7 bases fitting TRBD2. The CDR3 runs to 15 residues. The germline V gene has CDR1 MDHEN and CDR2 SYDVKM. V lost 2 bases and J lost 3; bases outside the gene matches: 4. CDR3 DNA sequence: TGTGCCAGCAGTTTACTAGCGGAGAGCTACAATGAGCAGTTCTTC. This gives the protein CASSLLAESYNEQFF.

In its sample, this clone was seen a few times. The chain employs TRBV20-1 and TRBJ2-7; D unclear. The germline V gene has CDR1 DFQATT and CDR2 SNEGSKA (reference sequence). The V end was cut by 0 bases, the J end by 6 bases, with 6 bases between. The CDR3 contains 11 residues. The CDR3 DNA is TGCAGTGCTAGAGACAGTACCGAGCAGTACTTC. This codes for CSARDSTEQYF.

The rearrangement links TRBV19 to TRBJ2-2, with TRBD2 matching 12 bases. V gave up 5 bases and J gave up 3 bases; unmatched junction bases: 16. This CDR3 comprises 20 residues. Germline V gene sequence: CDR1 LNHDA, CDR2 SQIVND (reference sequence). Here the CDR3 DNA reads TGTGCCAGTAGTCGCGTGGGACTAGCGGGTCGTAGGCAGGACACCGGGGAGCTGTTTTTT. It specifies CASSRVGLAGRRQDTGELFF.

This clone has just a few counts. This chain joins TRBV13 and TRBJ2-3; 7 bases are a match to TRBD1. Germline V lookup: CDR1 PRHDT, CDR2 FYEKMQ (reference sequence). With V trimmed by 5 bases and J by 8 bases, 10 bases remained unmatched. CDR3 length equals 14 residues. DNA for the CDR3: TGTGCCAGCAGCCCCGGACAGGACGTTAGTACGCAGTATTTT. Amino acid sequence: CASSPGQDVSTQYF.